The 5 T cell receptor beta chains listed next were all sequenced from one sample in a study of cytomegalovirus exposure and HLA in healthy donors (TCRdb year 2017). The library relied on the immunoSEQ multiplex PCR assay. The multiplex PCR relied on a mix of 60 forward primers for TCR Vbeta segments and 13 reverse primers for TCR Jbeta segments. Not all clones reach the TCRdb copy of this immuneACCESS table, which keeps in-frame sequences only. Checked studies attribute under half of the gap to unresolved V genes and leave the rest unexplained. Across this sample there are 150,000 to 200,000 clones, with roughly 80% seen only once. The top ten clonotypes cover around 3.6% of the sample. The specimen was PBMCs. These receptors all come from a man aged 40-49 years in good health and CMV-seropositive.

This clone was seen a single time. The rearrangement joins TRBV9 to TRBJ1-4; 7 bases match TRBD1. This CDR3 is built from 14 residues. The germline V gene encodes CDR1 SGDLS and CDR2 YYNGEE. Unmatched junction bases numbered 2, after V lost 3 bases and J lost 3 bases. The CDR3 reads CASSGQGSNEKLFF. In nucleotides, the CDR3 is TGTGCCAGCAGCGGACAGGGTTCTAATGAAAAACTGTTTTTT. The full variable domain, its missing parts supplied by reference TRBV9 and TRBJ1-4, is DSGVTQTPKHLITATGQRVTLRCSPRSGDLSVYWYQQSLDQGLQFLIQYYNGEERAKGNILERFSAQQFPDLHSELNLSSLELGDSALYFCASSGQGSNEKLFFGSGTQLSVL.

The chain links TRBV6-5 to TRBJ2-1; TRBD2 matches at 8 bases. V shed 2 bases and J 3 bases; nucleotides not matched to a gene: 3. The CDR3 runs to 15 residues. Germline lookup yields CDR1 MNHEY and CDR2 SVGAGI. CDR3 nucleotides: TGTGCCAGCAGTTACGGGGGGACTAGCTACAATGAGCAGTTCTTC. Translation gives CASSYGGTSYNEQFF.

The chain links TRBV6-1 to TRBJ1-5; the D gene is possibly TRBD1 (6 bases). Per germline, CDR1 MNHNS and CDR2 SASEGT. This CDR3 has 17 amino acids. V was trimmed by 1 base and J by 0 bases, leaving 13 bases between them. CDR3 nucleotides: TGTGCCAGCAGTGAAGGGGGGACATCCGTTAGCAATCAGCCCCAGCATTTT. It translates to CASSEGGTSVSNQPQHF.

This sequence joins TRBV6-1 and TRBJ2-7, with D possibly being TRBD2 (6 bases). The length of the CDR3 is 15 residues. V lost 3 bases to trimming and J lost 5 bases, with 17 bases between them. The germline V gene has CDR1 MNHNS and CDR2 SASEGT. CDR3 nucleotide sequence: TGTGCCAGCAGTGACCTCCCGGGACTTACGCACGAGCAGTACTTC. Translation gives CASSDLPGLTHEQYF.

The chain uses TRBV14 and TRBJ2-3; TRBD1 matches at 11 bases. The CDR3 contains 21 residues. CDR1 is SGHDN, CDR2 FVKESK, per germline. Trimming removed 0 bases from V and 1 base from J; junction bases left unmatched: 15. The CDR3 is CASSQDYLRDRGSKGTDTQYF. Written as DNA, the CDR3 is TGTGCCAGCAGCCAAGATTACCTACGGGACAGGGGGAGTAAGGGCACAGATACGCAGTATTTT. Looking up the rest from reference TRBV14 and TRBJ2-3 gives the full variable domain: EAGVTQFPSHSVIEKGQTVTLRCDPISGHDNLYWYRRVMGKEIKFLLHFVKESKQDESGMPNNRFLAERTGGTYSTLKVQPAELEDSGVYFCASSQDYLRDRGSKGTDTQYFGPGTRLTVL.